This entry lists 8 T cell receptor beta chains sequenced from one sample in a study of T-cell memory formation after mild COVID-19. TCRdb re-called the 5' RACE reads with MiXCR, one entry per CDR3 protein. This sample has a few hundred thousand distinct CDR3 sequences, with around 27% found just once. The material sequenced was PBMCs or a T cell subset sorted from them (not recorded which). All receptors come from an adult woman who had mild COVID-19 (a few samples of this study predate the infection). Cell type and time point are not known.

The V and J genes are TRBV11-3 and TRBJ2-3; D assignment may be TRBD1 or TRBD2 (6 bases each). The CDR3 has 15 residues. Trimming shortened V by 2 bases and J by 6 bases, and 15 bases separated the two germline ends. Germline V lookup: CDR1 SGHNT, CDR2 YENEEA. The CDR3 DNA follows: TGTGCCAGCAGCTTATTTTGGGGGGCAGGGGATACGCAGTATTTT. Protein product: CASSLFWGAGDTQYF.

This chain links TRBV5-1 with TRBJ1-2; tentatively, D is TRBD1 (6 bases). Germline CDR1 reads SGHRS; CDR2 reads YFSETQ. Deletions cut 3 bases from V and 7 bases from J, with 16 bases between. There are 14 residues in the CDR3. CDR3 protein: CASSSLGGAGGYTF. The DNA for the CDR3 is TGCGCCAGCAGCTCACTGGGGGGGGCTGGTGGCTACACCTTC.

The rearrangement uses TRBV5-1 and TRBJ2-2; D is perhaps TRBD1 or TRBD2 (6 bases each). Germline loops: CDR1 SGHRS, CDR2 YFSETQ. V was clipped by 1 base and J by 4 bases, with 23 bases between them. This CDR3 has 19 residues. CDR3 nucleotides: TGCGCCAGCAGCTTGCCCTCGGGGGCAGGGCGAACTTCCACCGGGGAGCTGTTTTTT. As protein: CASSLPSGAGRTSTGELFF.

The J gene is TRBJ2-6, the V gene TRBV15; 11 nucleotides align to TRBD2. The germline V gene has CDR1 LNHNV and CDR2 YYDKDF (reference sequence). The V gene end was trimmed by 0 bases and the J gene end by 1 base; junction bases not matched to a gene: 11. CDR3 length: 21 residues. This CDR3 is CATSRDVGVAGGLSGANVLTF. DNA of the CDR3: TGTGCCACCAGCAGAGATGTGGGGGTAGCGGGAGGGTTGTCTGGGGCCAACGTCCTGACTTTC.

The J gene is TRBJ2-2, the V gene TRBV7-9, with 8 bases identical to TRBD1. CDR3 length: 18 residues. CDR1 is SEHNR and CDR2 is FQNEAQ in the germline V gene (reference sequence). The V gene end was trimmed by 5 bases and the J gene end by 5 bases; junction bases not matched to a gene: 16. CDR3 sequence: CASSHRTGLEDGTGELFF. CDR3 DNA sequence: TGTGCCAGCAGCCATAGGACAGGGCTTGAAGATGGAACCGGGGAGCTGTTTTTT.

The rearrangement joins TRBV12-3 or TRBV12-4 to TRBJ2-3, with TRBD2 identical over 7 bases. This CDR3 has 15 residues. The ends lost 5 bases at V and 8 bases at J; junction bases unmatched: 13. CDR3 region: CASSPLSGVGTTQYF. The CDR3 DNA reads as TGTGCCAGCAGTCCCCTCAGCGGGGTAGGGACTACGCAGTATTTT.

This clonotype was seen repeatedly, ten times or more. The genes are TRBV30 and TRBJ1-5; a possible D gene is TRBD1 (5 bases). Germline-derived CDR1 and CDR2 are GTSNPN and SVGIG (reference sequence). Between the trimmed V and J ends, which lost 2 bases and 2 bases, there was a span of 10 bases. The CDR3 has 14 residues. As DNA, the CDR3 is TGTGCCTGGAGTAAAGGGGCACGCAATCAGCCCCAGCATTTT. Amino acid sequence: CAWSKGARNQPQHF.

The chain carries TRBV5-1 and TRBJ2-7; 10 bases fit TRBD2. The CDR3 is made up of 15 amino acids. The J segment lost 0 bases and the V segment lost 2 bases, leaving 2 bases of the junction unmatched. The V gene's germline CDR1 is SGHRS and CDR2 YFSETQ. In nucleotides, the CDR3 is TGCGCCAGCAGCTTTCTAGCGGGAGCCTCCTACGAGCAGTACTTC. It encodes CASSFLAGASYEQYF.